The TCR beta chain described here comes from a study of regulatory dendritic cells for organ transplantation. Turning to this clone: Its antigen is unidentified.

Memory T cells were CD45RO+, naive were CD45RA+, sorted by FACS. Study-wide results and limits: Resting memory CD8+ T cells held the most alloreactive clonotypes. Between individuals, the alloreactive memory CD8+ T cell pool differed considerably. Naive T cells showed high diversity, memory cells less, memory CD8+ least.

CDR3 size: 16 residues. Trimming stripped 5 bases from V and 0 bases from J, with 15 bases between. Germline CDR1 is SGHAT and CDR2 is FQNNGV. Method: immunoSEQ multiplex PCR; TCRdb's copy keeps in-frame clones and lacks some. The data contain 25,000 to 35,000 clones, 82% of them seen just once; the ten biggest clones take up around 0.43%. The source material was naive CD8+ T cells from blood. The subset here: CD45RA+ naive T cells. The receptor comes from a human donor in good health. The rearrangement joins TRBV11-2 to TRBJ2-3; no firm D call. CDR3 sequence (DNA): TGTGCCAGCAGCCCCCTCGTACTCTCCAGCACAGATACGCAGTATTTT. This gives the protein CASSPLVLSSTDTQYF.